The T cell receptor beta chain under discussion was sequenced for a study of Ad26.COV2.S vaccination and SARS-CoV-2 variants. The treatment is: some 20 received Ad26.COV2.S at low or high dose, single or two shots; roughly five received placebo; per-sample allocation not given. Samples were taken on day 63 after the first vaccine or placebo injection. Vaccination used an Ad26 vector expressing Wuhan-strain SARS-CoV-2 spike. Germline CDR1 is SGHNT and CDR2 is YYREEE (reference sequence). This CDR3 has 16 amino acids. Germline trimming cut 1 base from V and 6 bases from J; bases unmatched to any gene: 11. The method was immunoSEQ multiplex PCR; TCRdb's version includes in-frame clones alone and lacks a portion of them. The sample gives roughly 700,000 clones, 80% to 90% of which show up once; roughly 1.5% is in the top ten.

This material consisted of peripheral blood, taken in a trial of Ad26.COV2.S vaccine versus placebo. This chain connects TRBV5-4 to TRBJ2-3; TRBD2 aligns across 7 bases. The sequence was obtained from a person between 18 and 60 years old who received the Ad26.COV2.S COVID-19 vaccine or a placebo. CDR3 sequence: CASSLKASDGRDTQYF. CDR3 DNA sequence: TGTGCCAGCAGCTTGAAGGCTAGCGACGGGAGGGATACGCAGTATTTT.